Given below is one TCR beta chain in context. Using immunoSEQ multiplex PCR, the repertoire was profiled, and TCRdb retains in-frame clones only, with some absent. The sample includes about 320,000 clones, roughly nine tenths seen only once; the top ten take under 6.5%. The data originate from a study of blood T cell repertoires in COVID-19. Trimming cost V 5 bases and J 3 bases, with 19 bases left between them. Germline CDR1 and CDR2: SGHTA and FQGTGA. This CDR3 contains 16 residues. Adults between about 18 and 95 years of age took part from 24 US areas. Recovered status in Cohort 3 required two negative PCRs, clearance, or symptom resolution.

This chain uses TRBV7-3 with TRBJ1-2; TRBD1 is a possible D gene (6 bases). Sequenced sample: PBMCs or T cells enriched from blood (not recorded which). The source is a woman in her 30s who had recovered from COVID-19. CDR3 amino acids: CASSRSPRGDYYGYTF. Written as DNA, the CDR3 is TGTGCCAGCAGCCGCAGTCCCAGGGGAGATTACTATGGCTACACCTTC.